The present T cell receptor beta chain was sequenced within a study of chemoradiotherapy in HPV16-positive cancers. Assay used: immunoSEQ multiplex PCR; TCRdb lists only in-frame clones, some missing. This sample yields about 14,000 clones, of which about four fifths are seen a single time; more than 8.5% belongs to the top ten. This CDR3 spans 20 amino acids. J lost 3 bases, V lost 0 bases, and 19 bases had no gene match. Germline V lookup: CDR1 SGDLS, CDR2 YYNGEE. The clonotype originates from a human donor with HPV-associated anogenital cancer. The chain carries TRBV9 and TRBJ2-3; TRBD2 agrees at 7 bases. Sample collection occurred from a patient who underwent chemoradiotherapy. The CDR3 sequence: CASSVASSRAGLSVTDTQYF. DNA for the CDR3: TGTGCCAGCAGCGTAGCTTCATCCAGAGCGGGATTGAGTGTGACAGATACGCAGTATTTT.